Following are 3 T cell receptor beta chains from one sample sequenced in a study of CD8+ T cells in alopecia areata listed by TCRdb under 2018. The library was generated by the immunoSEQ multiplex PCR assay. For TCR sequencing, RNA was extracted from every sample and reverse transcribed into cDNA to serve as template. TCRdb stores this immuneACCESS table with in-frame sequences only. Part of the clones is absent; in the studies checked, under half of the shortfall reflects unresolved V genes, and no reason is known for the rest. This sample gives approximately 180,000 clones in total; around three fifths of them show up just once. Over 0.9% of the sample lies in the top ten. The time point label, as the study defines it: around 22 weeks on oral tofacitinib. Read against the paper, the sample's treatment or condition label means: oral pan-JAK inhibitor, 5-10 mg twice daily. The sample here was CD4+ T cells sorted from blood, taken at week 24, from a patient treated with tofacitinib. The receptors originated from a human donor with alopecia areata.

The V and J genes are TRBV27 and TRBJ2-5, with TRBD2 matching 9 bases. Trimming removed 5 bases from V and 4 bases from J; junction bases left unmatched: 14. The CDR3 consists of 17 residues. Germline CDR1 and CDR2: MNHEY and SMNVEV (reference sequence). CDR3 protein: CASSPIVPRGGRETQYF. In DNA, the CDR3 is TGTGCCAGCAGTCCAATAGTTCCGCGGGGGGGTAGAGAGACCCAGTACTTC.

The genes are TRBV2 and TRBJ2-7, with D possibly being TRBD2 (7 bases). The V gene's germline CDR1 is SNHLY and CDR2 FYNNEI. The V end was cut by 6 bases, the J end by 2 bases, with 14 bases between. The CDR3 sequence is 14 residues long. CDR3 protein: CASRGGLATYEQYF. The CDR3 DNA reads TGTGCCAGCAGGGGGGGGCTAGCGACCTACGAGCAGTACTTC.

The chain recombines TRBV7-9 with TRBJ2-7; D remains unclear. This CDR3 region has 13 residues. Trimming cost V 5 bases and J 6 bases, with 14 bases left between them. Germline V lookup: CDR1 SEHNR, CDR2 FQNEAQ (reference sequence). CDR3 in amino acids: CASSPFPSPEQYF. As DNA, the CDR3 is TGTGCCAGCAGCCCCTTCCCCAGTCCCGAGCAGTACTTC. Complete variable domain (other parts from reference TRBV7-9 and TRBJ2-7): DTGVSQNPRHKITKRGQNVTFRCDPISEHNRLYWYRQTLGQGPEFLTYFQNEAQLEKSRLLSDRFSAERPKGSFSTLEIQRTEQGDSAMYLCASSPFPSPEQYFGPGTRLTVT.